Listed here is a single T cell receptor beta chain. Its antigen is not known. At one of its ends the junction is not consistent with the germline gene, which may arise from a read error. The data were produced by immunoSEQ multiplex PCR, yet TCRdb's version contains in-frame clones alone and is incomplete. The sample has about 350,000 clones, approximately 81% seen once. CDR1 and CDR2 (germline): LNHDA, SQIVND (reference sequence). The CDR3 is 15 amino acids. The entry originates in a study of Ad26.COV2.S vaccination and SARS-CoV-2 variants. Study-level information: It was the COV1001 Ad26.COV2.S trial arm that included the donor. Participants got Ad26.COV2.S intramuscularly, once or twice 56 days apart. Regarding the study as a whole: Substantial breadth was reported for post-vaccination spike-specific CD8+ and CD4+ T cells.

Treatment meaning: roughly 20 received Ad26.COV2.S at low or high dose, single or two shots; about 5 received placebo; per-sample allocation not given. Sampling occurred on day 63 after the first vaccine or placebo injection. Donor was an adult aged 18-55 years in Boston. The TCR was taken from a person between 18 and 59 years old who received the Ad26.COV2.S COVID-19 vaccine or a placebo. This rearrangement joins TRBV19 to TRBJ2-3, with 10 bases fitting TRBD1. The specimen was peripheral blood, collected in a trial of Ad26.COV2.S vaccine versus placebo. The CDR3 spells CASSTGQGYTDTQYF. DNA for the CDR3: TGTGCTAGTAGTACGGGACAGGGGTACACAGATACGCAGTATTTT. The full variable domain, in which reference TRBV19 and TRBJ2-3 provide the parts outside the CDR3, is DGGITQSPKYLFRKEGQNVTLSCEQNLNHDAMYWYRQDPGQGLRLIYYSQIVNDFQKGDIAEGYSVSREKKESFPLTVTSAQKNPTAFYLCASSTGQGYTDTQYFGPGTRLTVL.